This T cell receptor (beta chain) was sequenced for a study of naive and memory T cell subsets. An equimolar mix of two oligonucleotides served as the beta constant-region primer for TRBC1 and TRBC2. Nested alpha and beta constant-region primers with the SP2 primer drove four PCR rounds on ligated cDNA. TCRdb reprocessed the UMI-ligation and nested PCR reads via MiXCR and lists one record per CDR3 protein. The sample records about 2,800 distinct CDR3 sequences, approximately 6.8% being singletons. This clonotype occurred a few times. The antigen remains undetermined. Trimming took 4 bases from V and 5 from J; bases not matched to a gene: 10. This CDR3 spans 16 amino acids. Germline V lookup: CDR1 MDHEN, CDR2 SYDVKM. Study-wide results and limits: Naive and memory subsets had different power law exponents for TCR abundance.

CD45RA-CD27- cells were effector memory; CD45RA+CD27- cells were EMRA. This TCR came from a human donor in good health. Sequencing was performed on effector memory CD8+ T cells from blood. Described subset: effector memory, CD45RA- CD27-. The J gene is TRBJ2-5, the V gene TRBV28, with 10 positions matching TRBD2. The CDR3: CASSSGLAEREETQYF. In DNA, the CDR3 is TGTGCCAGCAGTTCCGGACTAGCGGAGAGGGAGGAGACCCAGTACTTC. Using reference TRBV28 and TRBJ2-5 for the parts outside the CDR3, the full variable domain is DVKVTQSSRYLVKRTGEKVFLECVQDMDHENMFWYRQDPGLGLRLIYFSYDVKMKEKGDIPEGYSVSREKKERFSLILESASTNQTSMYLCASSSGLAEREETQYFGPGTRLLVL.